This TCR beta chain was profiled in a study of T cell changes during pregnancy in multiple sclerosis. CDR1 MNHEY and CDR2 SVGAGI come from the germline V gene. Between the trimmed V and J ends, which lost 5 bases and 1 base, there was a span of 14 bases. The CDR3 has 15 residues. TCRdb's copy holds only in-frame clones and misses some; the assay was immunoSEQ multiplex PCR. The sample holds roughly 100,000 clones, around 91% seen once. The sequence came from a female donor with multiple sclerosis, enrolled in a pregnancy study. Sequenced material: peripheral blood, taken after pregnancy. This rearrangement joins TRBV6-5 to TRBJ1-1; D gene uncertain. The CDR3 region is CASSQRKLGNTEAFF. The CDR3 DNA sequence: TGTGCCAGCAGTCAGCGAAAACTCGGGAACACTGAAGCTTTCTTT.